This paragraph reports one T cell receptor beta chain. These data belong to a study of blood T cell repertoires in COVID-19. On the study more broadly: PBMCs, B-cell-depleted T cells, or T cells provided the cDNA or gDNA that made up the material.

Individuals aged about 18 to 89 years were recruited from fewer than 30 US areas. This CDR3 has 13 amino acids. V shed 2 bases and J shed 8 bases, with 12 bases lying between them. Germline values: CDR1 LGHDT, CDR2 YNNKEL (reference sequence). Methods used by the authors: Estimation of nucleated cell counts relied on the amplification of reference gene primers. Assay: immunoSEQ multiplex PCR; the TCRdb copy retains only in-frame clones and omits some. The V and J calls and the clone size are those of that table, but D and trimming were determined from the DNA. Of some 400,000 clones listed, under 90% were seen once; the top ten hold about 1.8%.

Sequences were obtained from PBMCs or T cells enriched from blood (not recorded which). This TCR came from a woman aged 25 to 39 who had recovered from COVID-19. The gene calls are TRBV3-1 (or the pseudogene TRBV3-2) and TRBJ1-2, with D maybe TRBD1 (6 bases). CDR3 amino acids: CASSQFNRAGYTF. The CDR3 coding sequence is TGTGCCAGCAGCCAATTTAACAGGGCGGGCTACACCTTC.